Each of the 24 T cell receptor beta chains below was sequenced from the same sample in a study of graft-versus-host responses after intestinal transplantation. Sequenced by immunoSEQ multiplex PCR; TCRdb stores in-frame clones only, minus some. The table shows tens of thousands of clones, with 87% occurring only once. These receptors' antigens are unknown. Sequenced here: unstimulated CD8+ T cells sorted from spleen or lymph node cells, sampled before transplant. These receptor sequences come from a human donor who was the organ donor for an intestinal transplant.

The V gene is TRBV6-1, the J gene TRBJ2-3, with a possible D match to TRBD1 (6 bases). The CDR3 consists of 16 residues. Trimming pared 3 bases from V and 0 bases from J, leaving 13 bases between. Per the germline V gene, CDR1 is MNHNS and CDR2 is SASEGT. CDR3 residues: CASSDSLDSSTDTQYF. The DNA for the CDR3 is TGTGCCAGCAGTGATAGTTTGGACAGTAGCACAGATACGCAGTATTTT.

The chain joins TRBV5-1 to TRBJ2-3; the match to TRBD2 covers 7 bases. The CDR3 extends over 15 amino acids. The trim removed 4 bases at V and 6 bases at J, leaving 11 bases unmatched. The germline gives CDR1 SGHRS, CDR2 YFSETQ. The CDR3 spells CASSLWGGVLDTQYF. The CDR3 DNA reads as TGCGCCAGCAGCCTGTGGGGGGGGGTTCTGGATACGCAGTATTTT.

Note on this clone: This same CDR3 is encoded by further DNA sequences in the sample. The chain recombines TRBV28 with TRBJ1-2; 7 bases are shared with TRBD1. Germline CDR1 is MDHEN and CDR2 is SYDVKM. J was trimmed by 4 bases and V by 2 bases; bases with no gene match: 7. The CDR3 consists of 15 residues. The CDR3 region is CASSLPLGQPYGYTF. As DNA, the CDR3 is TGTGCCAGCAGTTTACCACTGGGACAGCCCTATGGCTACACCTTC.

This chain connects TRBV7-9 to TRBJ1-4; D gene ambiguous. CDR3 length: 12 residues. Trimming stripped 4 bases from V and 7 bases from J, with 7 bases between. Germline assignment: CDR1 SEHNR and CDR2 FQNEAQ (reference sequence). CDR3 coding DNA: TGTGCCAGCAGCTCGATTGGTGAAAAACTGTTTTTT. It is translated as CASSSIGEKLFF.

The CDR3 loop is CASSPTGGYEQYF. CDR3 nucleotides: TGTGCCAGCAGTCCCACAGGGGGCTACGAGCAGTACTTC. The V call is TRBV6-5, the J call TRBJ2-7; 8 bases map to TRBD1. CDR1 and CDR2 from the germline V gene are MNHEY and SVGAGI. The CDR3 covers 13 residues. J lost 3 bases, V lost 5 bases, and 3 bases had no gene match.

The chain uses TRBV4-1 and TRBJ2-1; D perhaps matches TRBD1 (5 bases). V was pared by 2 bases and J by 3 bases, with 11 bases between. The CDR3 covers 15 residues. Germline CDR1 reads MGHRA; CDR2 reads YSYEKL. CDR3 region: CASSQLQGIYNEQFF. The CDR3, as DNA: TGCGCCAGCAGCCAACTTCAGGGAATCTACAATGAGCAGTTCTTC.

CDR3 nucleotide sequence: TGCGCCAGCAGTGAGTCGACAGGGGGACTGAGCGAGCAGTACTTC. Protein sequence: CASSESTGGLSEQYF. The genes are TRBV10-2 and TRBJ2-7, with 9 nucleotides matching TRBD1. Germline trimming cut 0 bases from V and 6 bases from J; bases unmatched to any gene: 6. The CDR3 consists of 15 residues. The V gene's germline CDR1 is WSHSY and CDR2 SAAADI.

The chain joins TRBV6-4 to TRBJ2-4; D unresolved. The CDR3 is made up of 14 amino acids. V lost 2 bases and J 4 bases, leaving 9 bases between the germline ends. Germline-derived CDR1 and CDR2 are MRHNA and SNTAGT. The CDR3 sequence is CASSDVAAKNIQYF. The CDR3 nucleotides read TGTGCCAGCAGTGACGTCGCAGCGAAAAACATTCAGTACTTC.

J is TRBJ2-3 and V is TRBV6-1, with TRBD1 matching 7 bases. J gave up 6 bases and V 7 bases, and 13 bases lay outside the gene matches. CDR1 and CDR2 (germline): MNHNS, SASEGT. The CDR3 length is 15 residues. CDR3 in DNA: TGTGCCAGCACCCCCGGACAGGCCATCCTTGATACGCAGTATTTT. Amino acid sequence: CASTPGQAILDTQYF.

This chain links TRBV6-1 with TRBJ1-1; D ambiguous. The V gene lost 2 bases and the J gene lost 0 bases, with 4 bases spanning the gap. This CDR3 is 13 amino acids long. Per germline, CDR1 MNHNS and CDR2 SASEGT. CDR3 amino acids: CASSEKMNTEAFF. The CDR3 nucleotides are TGTGCCAGCAGTGAAAAGATGAACACTGAAGCTTTCTTT.

This clone was counted once. The gene calls are TRBV4-1 and TRBJ2-2; 7 nucleotides align to TRBD2. The CDR3 sequence is 17 residues long. In germline, CDR1 is MGHRA, CDR2 YSYEKL. The junction had 9 bases not matched to a gene; V was cut back by 3 bases and J by 2 bases. In DNA, the CDR3 is TGCGCCAGCAGCCACAAGACCGGGACTATCAACACCGGGGAGCTGTTTTTT. It specifies CASSHKTGTINTGELFF.

The gene calls are TRBV4-2 and TRBJ2-5, with D perhaps assigned TRBD1 or TRBD2 (5 bases each). This CDR3 is built from 15 residues. Per germline, CDR1 LGHNA and CDR2 YNFKEQ. Trimming left V 4 bases short and J 2 bases short, with 14 bases between. For the CDR3, the DNA is TGTGCCAGCAGCCCGACGGGACGAGATCAAGAGACCCAGTACTTC. It translates to CASSPTGRDQETQYF.

This clone appeared a few times. The chain uses TRBV7-9 and TRBJ1-5; perhaps TRBD1 as D (5 bases). The ends were cut back, 5 bases at V and 9 bases at J, with 17 bases in the middle. The CDR3 spans 14 residues. Germline CDR1 SEHNR, CDR2 FQNEAQ (reference sequence). The CDR3 loop reads CASSPGTAGMPQHF. The CDR3 nucleotides are TGTGCCAGCAGCCCAGGGACCGCTGGGATGCCCCAGCATTTT.

The rearrangement uses TRBV5-1 and TRBJ2-1, with 11 bases fitting TRBD1. Per the germline V gene, CDR1 is SGHRS and CDR2 is YFSETQ. V lost 3 bases to trimming and J lost 6 bases; unmatched junction nucleotides: 8. The CDR3 length is 16 residues. CDR3 nucleotides: TGCGCCAGCAGCTCTCTGTCCGGGACAGGGGGCAATGAGCAGTTCTTC. This sequence encodes CASSSLSGTGGNEQFF.

J is TRBJ1-2 and V is TRBV29-1; D call uncertain. This CDR3 has 13 amino acids. V lost 6 bases and J 0 bases, leaving 11 bases between the germline ends. CDR1 and CDR2 from the germline V gene are SQVTM and ANQGSEA. CDR3 sequence (DNA): TGCAGCGTGGCGGACGGTTCTAACTATGGCTACACCTTC. Translation gives CSVADGSNYGYTF. The entire variable domain, with the rest obtained from reference TRBV29-1 and TRBJ1-2, is as follows: SAVISQKPSRDICQRGTSLTIQCQVDSQVTMMFWYRQQPGQSLTLIATANQGSEATYESGFVIDKFPISRPNLTFSTLTVSNMSPEDSSIYLCSVADGSNYGYTFGSGTRLTVV.

The chain has TRBV19 and TRBJ2-2; maybe TRBD1 (6 bases). CDR3 length: 12 residues. Germline lookup yields CDR1 LNHDA and CDR2 SQIVND (reference sequence). Trimming cost V 10 bases and J 3 bases, with 9 bases left between them. CDR3 protein: CAIKGDTGELFF. CDR3 nucleotide sequence: TGTGCCATTAAGGGGGACACCGGGGAGCTGTTTTTT. The full variable domain, rest sourced from reference TRBV19 and TRBJ2-2, is DGGITQSPKYLFRKEGQNVTLSCEQNLNHDAMYWYRQDPGQGLRLIYYSQIVNDFQKGDIAEGYSVSREKKESFPLTVTSAQKNPTAFYLCAIKGDTGELFFGEGSRLTVL.

This clone was recorded once. V usage is TRBV6-5 and J usage is TRBJ1-1; tentative D call: TRBD1 (5 bases). Trimming pared 5 bases from V and 0 bases from J, leaving 10 bases between. The CDR3 runs 14 residues. Germline V CDR1 and CDR2: MNHEY, SVGAGI. CDR3 sequence reads: CASSDRGLNTEAFF. In DNA, the CDR3 is TGTGCCAGCAGTGATCGGGGCTTGAACACTGAAGCTTTCTTT.

This clone was recorded only once. This chain uses TRBV6-5 with TRBJ2-2, with D possibly called TRBD1 or TRBD2 (5 bases each). There are 14 residues in the CDR3. Trimming took 0 bases from V and 6 from J, leaving 8 bases between them. Germline V lookup: CDR1 MNHEY, CDR2 SVGAGI. The chain's CDR3 is CASSYSLGPGELFF. Written as DNA, the CDR3 is TGTGCCAGCAGTTACTCGCTGGGACCCGGGGAGCTGTTTTTT.

The chain joins TRBV2 to TRBJ1-2; D is undetermined. Germline loops: CDR1 SNHLY, CDR2 FYNNEI. The germline V and J ends were trimmed by 7 bases and 4 bases, with 13 bases remaining between them. The length of the CDR3 is 13 residues. DNA of the CDR3: TGTGCCAGCAAGAGGGTCGACCCCTATGGCTACACCTTC. Amino acids: CASKRVDPYGYTF.

The chain is built from TRBV4-2 and TRBJ2-7; TRBD1 is a possible D gene (6 bases). V was trimmed by 5 bases and J by 3 bases, leaving 11 bases between them. Germline V lookup: CDR1 LGHNA, CDR2 YNFKEQ. The CDR3 runs to 13 residues. The CDR3 DNA is TGTGCCAGCAGCATCCCGGACAGCTACGAGCAGTACTTC. This translates into CASSIPDSYEQYF.

In its sample, this clone was seen once. This chain joins TRBV27 and TRBJ2-7; tentatively, D is TRBD1 (6 bases). CDR1 and CDR2 from the germline V gene are MNHEY and SMNVEV (reference sequence). The CDR3 totals 14 residues. With 1 base removed from V and 4 bases from J, the gap between germline ends came to 11 bases. CDR3 nucleotides: TGTGCCAGCAGTTTATGGGGGCCCAATTACGAGCAGTACTTC. This gives the protein CASSLWGPNYEQYF.

The rearrangement joins TRBV6-4 to TRBJ2-3; 9 nucleotides align to TRBD2. Germline assignment: CDR1 MRHNA and CDR2 SNTAGT. The length of the CDR3 is 15 residues. V shed 0 bases and J 4 bases; nucleotides not matched to a gene: 2. DNA of the CDR3: TGTGCCAGCAGTGACTCGGCGGGGGGGGCAGATACGCAGTATTTT. Translating gives CASSDSAGGADTQYF.

J is TRBJ2-2 and V is TRBV4-1, with D unclear. Germline V CDR1 and CDR2: MGHRA, YSYEKL. The CDR3 has 14 residues. Trimming removed 4 bases from V and 4 bases from J, with 10 bases in between. The CDR3 DNA reads TGCGCCAGCAGCCCTTCCCGCATCACCGGGGAGCTGTTTTTT. This sequence encodes CASSPSRITGELFF.

This clone was seen only once. The chain uses TRBV30 and TRBJ2-7, with a tentative D call TRBD1 (6 bases). The CDR3 is 13 residues long. Germline CDR1 GTSNPN, CDR2 SVGIG (reference sequence). Trimming took off 3 bases at V and 0 bases at J, with 9 bases between the two ends. The CDR3 here is CAWREQGSYEQYF. The DNA of the CDR3 is TGTGCCTGGAGGGAACAGGGCTCCTACGAGCAGTACTTC.